The following is a TCR beta chain sequence with its context. The antigen is undetermined. The table came from immunoSEQ multiplex PCR; TCRdb's copy has only in-frame clones and leaves some out. The sample has approximately 14,000 clones, roughly 80% seen once. This specimen belongs to a study of PD-1 blockade in classical Hodgkin lymphoma. Study conclusions and caveats: Before treatment, TCR diversity in newly diagnosed patients was reportedly lower than in healthy donors. There was a significant rise in CD4+ TCR diversity by C4D1, with no such rise for CD8+. Possibly reflecting disease activity or prior therapy, repertoire differences have causes that remain undefined.

V was shortened by 1 base and J by 4 bases, with 13 bases between the two germline ends. The CDR3 spans 15 residues. The germline CDR1 and CDR2 sequences are MGHRA and YSYEKL. Time point specified: cycle 4 day 1 (C4D1), after more than 5 weeks of nivolumab. Relapse was seen in all patients after autologous stem cell transplantation, and brentuximab vedotin exposure was variable. The sequenced sample was peripheral blood mononuclear cells (PBMCs), obtained before the fourth cycle of nivolumab. This clonotype was obtained from a human donor with classical Hodgkin lymphoma. The V and J genes are TRBV4-1 and TRBJ2-5; weak D call: TRBD1 (5 bases). CDR3 sequence: CASSQVGTGRETQYF. CDR3 DNA sequence: TGCGCCAGCAGCCAAGTTGGCACAGGTAGAGAGACCCAGTACTTC.